These T cell receptor beta chains were read from a single sample in a study of CD8 T cells in ankylosing spondylitis. In TCRdb, the 5' RACE reads were re-called with MiXCR into one record per CDR3 protein. The sample yields about 300,000 distinct CDR3 sequences, roughly 20% seen once. Specimen: blood, either unsorted or a sorted T cell fraction (not recorded which). These receptors all stem from a female donor with ankylosing spondylitis or in good health (not recorded which). Both conserved end residues are part of each CDR3. The D gene is left open where the match is weak. Only some rows state a clone size, as once, few, many or a class for expanded clones.

j_call v_call clone_size d_call cdr3_aa cdr3_nt
TRBJ2-3 TRBV11-2 NA NA CASSLRAVLKGYTDTQYF TGTGCCAGCAGCTTAAGGGCCGTTCTTAAAGGGTACACAGATACGCAGTATTTT
TRBJ1-1 TRBV6-2/TRBV6-3 NA NA CASSKTNTEAFF TGTGCCAGCAGTAAGACGAACACTGAAGCTTTCTTT
TRBJ2-5 TRBV9 NA NA CASSVGKQETQYF TGTGCCAGCAGCGTTGGGAAGCAAGAGACCCAGTACTTC
TRBJ1-2 TRBV18 NA NA CASSPIDRRYGYTF TGTGCCAGCTCACCTATCGACAGGCGCTATGGCTACACCTTC
TRBJ2-1 TRBV6-2/TRBV6-3 few TRBD2 CASRPYPGLGHNEQFF TGTGCCAGCAGACCATATCCGGGACTAGGCCATAATGAGCAGTTCTTC
TRBJ2-1 TRBV6-2/TRBV6-3 few NA CASSYGGTVSYNEQFF TGTGCCAGCAGTTACGGCGGTACTGTATCCTACAATGAGCAGTTCTTC
TRBJ2-3 TRBV9 NA TRBD2 CASSVGGSGASTDTQYF TGTGCCAGCAGCGTAGGGGGTAGCGGGGCTAGCACAGATACGCAGTATTTT
TRBJ1-1 TRBV6-2/TRBV6-3 few TRBD1 CASTLGQSNTEAFF TGTGCCAGCACCCTGGGACAGTCGAACACTGAAGCTTTCTTT
TRBJ2-7 TRBV7-2 NA TRBD1 CASSFLQGASGEQYF TGTGCCAGCAGCTTCTTACAGGGGGCGTCTGGGGAGCAGTACTTC
TRBJ2-3 TRBV11-1 few TRBD2 CASSLLAGDLSSTDTQYF TGTGCCAGCAGCTTACTAGCGGGAGACCTCTCTAGCACAGATACGCAGTATTTT
TRBJ1-1 TRBV6-4 NA NA CASSENTIGTEAFF TGTGCCAGCAGTGAGAACACTATCGGGACTGAAGCTTTCTTT
TRBJ2-1 TRBV20-1 NA NA CSARDPLYNEQFF TGCAGTGCTAGAGACCCCCTTTACAATGAGCAGTTCTTC
TRBJ2-3 TRBV5-1 NA TRBD2 CASSGVSGKSDTQYF TGCGCCAGCAGCGGGGTTAGCGGGAAGTCAGATACGCAGTATTTT
TRBJ2-7 TRBV11-2 NA NA CASSLTDSYEQYF TGTGCCAGCAGCTTAACGGACTCCTACGAGCAGTACTTC
TRBJ2-1 TRBV5-1 many TRBD2 CASSLVIAGTYNEQFF TGCGCCAGCAGCTTGGTAATAGCGGGGACCTACAATGAGCAGTTCTTC
TRBJ2-2 TRBV7-2 few NA CASSLGVGRTGELFF TGTGCCAGCAGCTTAGGGGTGGGGCGCACCGGGGAGCTGTTTTTT
TRBJ1-1 TRBV29-1 few NA CSVNQGRNTEAFF TGCAGCGTTAACCAGGGCCGGAACACTGAAGCTTTCTTT
TRBJ2-2 TRBV5-1 few TRBD2 CASSLEAGATGELFF TGCGCCAGCAGCTTGGAAGCGGGAGCTACCGGGGAGCTGTTTTTT
TRBJ2-7 TRBV7-8 few TRBD1 CASTLRQGQYEQYF TGTGCCAGCACCCTAAGACAGGGACAATACGAGCAGTACTTC
TRBJ2-3 TRBV7-2 NA NA CASSLEQAPSTDTQYF TGTGCCAGCAGCTTAGAACAGGCCCCTAGCACAGATACGCAGTATTTT
TRBJ2-7 TRBV5-1 few TRBD2 CASSLGSSGSLPHYEQYF TGCGCCAGCAGCTTGGGTTCTAGCGGGAGCTTGCCTCACTACGAGCAGTACTTC
TRBJ1-1 TRBV28 few NA CASSFLDRFSTEAFF TGTGCCAGCAGTTTCCTCGACAGGTTTTCCACTGAAGCTTTCTTT
TRBJ2-2 TRBV4-2 NA NA CASSHSLAGQGTGELFF TGTGCCAGCAGCCACTCACTAGCGGGACAGGGCACCGGGGAGCTGTTTTTT
TRBJ2-2 TRBV12-3/TRBV12-4 few TRBD1 CASSLRQGDTGELFF TGTGCCAGCAGTTTAAGGCAGGGGGACACCGGGGAGCTGTTTTTT
TRBJ2-5 TRBV7-2 NA NA CASSLGVAQGRETQYF TGTGCCAGCAGCTTAGGGGTCGCTCAGGGCCGGGAGACCCAGTACTTC
TRBJ2-4 TRBV14 NA NA CASSQSVGIQYF TGTGCCAGCAGCCAATCCGTTGGCATTCAGTACTTC
TRBJ1-1 TRBV7-9 NA NA CASSLGSRNTEAFF TGTGCCAGCAGCTTAGGATCAAGGAACACTGAAGCTTTCTTT
TRBJ2-5 TRBV7-2 few NA CASSLASEFQETQYF TGTGCCAGCAGCTTAGCGTCGGAGTTTCAAGAGACCCAGTACTTC
TRBJ1-1 TRBV5-1 NA NA CASGEGWSDTEAFF TGCGCCAGCGGAGAGGGCTGGTCGGACACTGAAGCTTTCTTT